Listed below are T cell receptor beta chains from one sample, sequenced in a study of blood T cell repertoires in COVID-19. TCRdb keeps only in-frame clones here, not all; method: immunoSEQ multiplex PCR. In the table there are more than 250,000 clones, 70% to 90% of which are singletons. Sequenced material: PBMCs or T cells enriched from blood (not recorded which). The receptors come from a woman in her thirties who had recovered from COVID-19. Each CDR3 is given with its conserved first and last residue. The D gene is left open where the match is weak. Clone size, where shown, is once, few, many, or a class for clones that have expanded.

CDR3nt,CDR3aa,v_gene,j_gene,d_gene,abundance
TGTGCCAGCAGCAAATTTAGGGGGCGGCCTCTTTATCCTGAAGCTTTCTTT,CASSKFRGRPLYPEAFF,TRBV21-1,TRBJ1-1,.,once
TGTGCCAGCAGCCTGGACAGGGGCACAGATACGCAGTATTTT,CASSLDRGTDTQYF,TRBV11-2,TRBJ2-3,TRBD1,.
TGTGCCAGCAGAGCGACAGGAACGAACACCGGGGAGCTGTTTTTT,CASRATGTNTGELFF,TRBV6-5,TRBJ2-2,.,many
TGTGCCAGCAGAAATGCAGTTCAGGGGGGCTACACCTTC,CASRNAVQGGYTF,TRBV7-9,TRBJ1-2,.,.
TGTGCCAGCAACCGACAGAACTATGGCTACACCTTC,CASNRQNYGYTF,TRBV6-5,TRBJ1-2,.,.
TGTGCCACCTCCGTAAGGGGGGGGTCCTACGAGCAGTACTTC,CATSVRGGSYEQYF,TRBV19,TRBJ2-7,.,.
TGTGCCAGCAGCTCCAGGGGGTCCCCCCCAAACACTGAAGCTTTCTTT,CASSSRGSPPNTEAFF,TRBV5-4,TRBJ1-1,TRBD1,.
TGTGCCAGTACCGATCCAGGGGGCAGAACCTCTGGAAACACCATATATTTT,CASTDPGGRTSGNTIYF,TRBV19,TRBJ1-3,TRBD1,.
TGCGCCAGCAGCCAAGGCCTCCCTCGGGGGGAAAAACTGTTTTTT,CASSQGLPRGEKLFF,TRBV4-1,TRBJ1-4,.,.
TGTGCCAGCAGCACAGACAGGGATGGCTACACCTTC,CASSTDRDGYTF,TRBV7-2,TRBJ1-2,TRBD1,.
TGTGCCAGCAGCTTAGAGCCAGGGGCGAACACTGAAGCTTTCTTT,CASSLEPGANTEAFF,TRBV7-9,TRBJ1-1,.,.
TGTGCCAGCAGTTCACTACGACAGGGGGGTCATGAAAAACTGTTTTTT,CASSSLRQGGHEKLFF,TRBV6-5,TRBJ1-4,TRBD1,.
TGCGCCAGTGCAGTCGGGCAAGAGACCCAGTACTTC,CASAVGQETQYF,TRBV10-2,TRBJ2-5,.,.
TGTGCCAGAAGCTTGGGGTCAGGGAGAAACACCATATATTTT,CARSLGSGRNTIYF,TRBV5-3,TRBJ1-3,.,.
TGCGCCAGCAGTGTGGGGGGCTACGAGCAGTACTTC,CASSVGGYEQYF,TRBV10-2,TRBJ2-7,.,.
TGTGCCAGCAGCTTTGGGAAGGGGCGAGGATTTGGAAACACCATATATTTT,CASSFGKGRGFGNTIYF,TRBV5-4,TRBJ1-3,.,.
TGCGCCAGCAGCCAAGACCCAGGATCCTACGAGCAGTACTTC,CASSQDPGSYEQYF,TRBV4-1,TRBJ2-7,.,once
TGTGCCAGTAGAAATCGACAGGGGGTTTACGAGCAGTACTTC,CASRNRQGVYEQYF,TRBV19,TRBJ2-7,TRBD1,.
TGTGCCAGCAGCGTAGACAGGGGGCGGACTGAAGCTTTCTTT,CASSVDRGRTEAFF,TRBV9,TRBJ1-1,TRBD1,.
TGTGCCAGCAGCTTAACAGGGGGCTTTAGCACAGATACGCAGTATTTT,CASSLTGGFSTDTQYF,TRBV7-9,TRBJ2-3,TRBD1,.
TGTGCCAGCAGTCGCCGGGACACGGAGACCTATGGCTACACCTTC,CASSRRDTETYGYTF,TRBV6-5,TRBJ1-2,.,.
TGTGCCAGCAGCCGACGGCTGGAGGGCTACACCTTC,CASSRRLEGYTF,TRBV11-2,TRBJ1-2,.,.
TGTGCCAGCAGCCAACGCGGCCACAGGGACCTTAACTATGGCTACACCTTC,CASSQRGHRDLNYGYTF,TRBV4-2,TRBJ1-2,.,.
TGCGCCAGCAGCCCGACAGGAAAAAATTCACCCCTCCACTTT,CASSPTGKNSPLHF,TRBV5-1,TRBJ1-6,.,.
TGTGCCAGCAGACCTCCAGGGGGGATCTACGAGCAGTACTTC,CASRPPGGIYEQYF,TRBV6-2/TRBV6-3,TRBJ2-7,.,.
TGTGCCTGGAGACAGGACAGGGGTGTTTCCTACGAGCAGTACTTC,CAWRQDRGVSYEQYF,TRBV30,TRBJ2-7,TRBD1,.
TGCGCCAGCAACCAAGCCCCAGGCATGAACACTGAAGCTTTCTTT,CASNQAPGMNTEAFF,TRBV5-1,TRBJ1-1,.,.
TGCGCCAGCAGCTTGGATCGGACAGGGTCCGGTCAGCCCCAGCATTTT,CASSLDRTGSGQPQHF,TRBV5-1,TRBJ1-5,TRBD1,.
TGTGCCAGCAGCTCCAACGGCGTCGGGAATCAGCCCCAGCATTTT,CASSSNGVGNQPQHF,TRBV6-5,TRBJ1-5,.,.
TGTGCCAGTAGTAGGGGACAGAGCTCCTACGAGCAGTACTTC,CASSRGQSSYEQYF,TRBV19,TRBJ2-7,TRBD1,.
TGTGCCACCAGCAGTAGTAGCGGCAATGAGCAGTTCTTC,CATSSSSGNEQFF,TRBV15,TRBJ2-1,.,once
TGTGCCTGGAGTGAAGGAGACTCTGGAAACACCATATATTTT,CAWSEGDSGNTIYF,TRBV30,TRBJ1-3,.,.
TGTGCCAGCAGCTCAAGGGCAGCGGGGGGAGGCGCAGATACGCAGTATTTT,CASSSRAAGGGADTQYF,TRBV5-4,TRBJ2-3,TRBD2,.
TGTGCCAGTGGGTACCGGGGGACTCGGGAGACCCAGTACTTC,CASGYRGTRETQYF,TRBV19,TRBJ2-5,.,.
TGTGCCAGCAGCATCCAGGAGGGCCTGAACCCTGAAGCTTTCTTT,CASSIQEGLNPEAFF,TRBV9,TRBJ1-1,.,few
TGCGCCAGCAGCCAAGAATACAGGGGCCCTAGGAGGGTGAACACTGAAGCTTTCTTT,CASSQEYRGPRRVNTEAFF,TRBV4-1,TRBJ1-1,TRBD1,once